Below are 23 T cell receptor beta chains sequenced from a single sample in a study of blood T cell repertoires in COVID-19 (dated by TCRdb to the early 2020s). Library preparation employed the immunoSEQ multiplex PCR assay. Sourced from immuneACCESS, this table was stored by TCRdb with only in-frame sequences that have V and J called. A share of the clones is absent; for the studies checked, an unresolved V gene accounts for under half, and the remainder has no known explanation. This sample lists about 48,000 clones; just over 85% were detected once. The top ten clones comprise around 3% of the sample. Source material: peripheral blood. These receptors were collected from a woman over 75 with acute or convalescent COVID-19.

The rearrangement joins TRBV3-1 (or the pseudogene TRBV3-2) to TRBJ2-7; 7 positions agree with TRBD1. The CDR3 runs 15 residues. After removal of 4 bases from V and 4 bases from J, the junction contained 10 bases not matched to a gene. Germline V lookup: CDR1 LGHDT, CDR2 YNNKEL (reference sequence). The CDR3 DNA follows: TGTGCCAGCAGCCCTAGTTACAGGGGTCCGTACGAGCAGTACTTC. Its translation is CASSPSYRGPYEQYF.

Concerning this clone: At one end the junction does not follow the germline gene, possibly because of a read error. The rearrangement joins TRBV29-1 to TRBJ2-1; 8 nucleotides align to TRBD1. This CDR3 is built from 14 residues. CDR1 is SQVTM, CDR2 ANQGSEA, per germline. The CDR3 DNA follows: TGCAGCGCATCCGCGACAGGGGACTTGAATGAGCTGTTCTTC. As protein: CSASATGDLNELFF.

This chain joins TRBV7-9 and TRBJ2-1; 9 bases line up with TRBD2. With V trimmed by 1 base and J by 4 bases, 8 bases remained unmatched. The CDR3 loop spans 17 amino acids. Germline loops: CDR1 SEHNR, CDR2 FQNEAQ (reference sequence). The CDR3 DNA is TGTGCCAGCAGCTTAGACCTTAGCGGGGGAAATTACAATGAGCAGTTCTTC. Protein: CASSLDLSGGNYNEQFF.

The chain links TRBV6-6 to TRBJ1-2; possibly TRBD1 for D (5 bases). Trimming left V 7 bases short and J 4 bases short, with 16 bases between. The CDR3 is 14 residues long. Germline CDR1 and CDR2: MNHNY and SVGAGI (reference sequence). The CDR3 loop is CASIRMEGVYGYTF. The CDR3 DNA reads as TGTGCCAGCATCCGAATGGAAGGGGTCTATGGCTACACCTTC.

The V gene is TRBV5-8, the J gene TRBJ1-6; weak D call: TRBD1 (6 bases). The CDR3 contains 14 residues. V was trimmed by 7 bases and J by 9 bases, leaving 17 bases between them. Germline CDR1 and CDR2: SGHTS and YDEGEE. CDR3 in amino acids: CASVPQGSISPLHF. The CDR3 region has the DNA TGTGCCAGCGTTCCACAGGGAAGTATTTCACCCCTCCACTTT. The full variable domain, with the rest looked up from reference TRBV5-8 and TRBJ1-6, is EAGVTQSPTHLIKTRGQQATLRCSPISGHTSVYWYQQALGLGLQFLLWYDEGEERNRGNFPPRFSGRQFPNYSSELNVNALELEDSALYLCASVPQGSISPLHFGNGTRLTVT.

The chain links TRBV10-3 to TRBJ2-3, with D perhaps TRBD2 (6 bases). CDR3 length: 15 amino acids. Trimming removed 8 bases at V and 5 bases at J, with 20 bases between. Germline lookup yields CDR1 ENHRY and CDR2 SYGVKD. CDR3 nucleotides: TGTGCCATCCGAGGGGAGGCGGGGCGGATAGATACGCAGTATTTT. Translating gives CAIRGEAGRIDTQYF.

The chain employs TRBV6-5 and TRBJ1-1, with 7 bases fitting TRBD1. The CDR3 loop spans 14 amino acids. Trimming took 4 bases from V and 1 from J; bases not matched to a gene: 3. Per the germline V gene, CDR1 is MNHEY and CDR2 is SVGAGI. CDR3 loop: CASSLGQKNTEAFF. DNA of the CDR3: TGTGCCAGCAGTTTGGGACAGAAGAACACTGAAGCTTTCTTT.

The chain joins TRBV27 to TRBJ1-1; perhaps TRBD1 as D (5 bases). Germline V gene data show CDR1 as MNHEY and CDR2 as SMNVEV (reference sequence). V was cut by 5 bases and J by 0 bases, with 25 bases left in between. The length of the CDR3 is 19 residues. For the CDR3, the DNA is TGTGCCAGCAGTCCCCTCCAATGGGCGGGGGTGGGCATGAACACTGAAGCTTTCTTT. Translating it yields CASSPLQWAGVGMNTEAFF.

J is TRBJ1-6 and V is TRBV6-5; possible D gene TRBD1, 5 bases. The V gene lost 8 bases and the J gene lost 0 bases, with 8 bases spanning the gap. Germline CDR1 and CDR2: MNHEY and SVGAGI. This CDR3 region has 14 residues. CDR3: CASRQSSYNSPLHF. The CDR3 DNA reads TGTGCCAGCCGACAGAGCTCCTATAATTCACCCCTCCACTTT.

The CDR3 DNA reads TGTGCCAGCAGCCAAGTTGAAGGGGGCTATGGCTACACCTTC. As protein: CASSQVEGGYGYTF. The chain combines TRBV3-1 (or the pseudogene TRBV3-2) with TRBJ1-2; tentative D call: TRBD1 (6 bases). V shed 1 base and J shed 4 bases, with 10 bases lying between them. CDR1 is LGHDT, CDR2 YNNKEL, per germline (reference sequence). The CDR3 is 14 residues long.

This clone occurred once. The chain carries TRBV5-1 and TRBJ1-1; 8 nucleotides match TRBD1. Germline V gene data show CDR1 as SGHRS and CDR2 as YFSETQ. The CDR3 sequence is 13 residues long. V lost 5 bases and J lost 6; bases outside the gene matches: 6. The CDR3 DNA is TGCGCCAGCAGGGACAGGGCGGCCTCTGAAGCTTTCTTT. Translated: CASRDRAASEAFF.

The chain combines TRBV5-4 with TRBJ2-2, with TRBD2 matching over 15 bases. The CDR3 has 18 amino acids. The germline V gene encodes CDR1 SGHNT and CDR2 YYREEE (reference sequence). J gave up 7 bases and V 7 bases, and 14 bases lay outside the gene matches. DNA for the CDR3: TGTGCCAGCTGCCCCCGGACTAGCGGGGGGGCCGCGCTCGGGGAGCTGTTTTTT. As protein: CASCPRTSGGAALGELFF.

The J gene is TRBJ2-7, the V gene TRBV12-3 or TRBV12-4, with TRBD2 as a possible D gene (6 bases). V lost 6 bases to trimming and J lost 7 bases, with 16 bases between them. The CDR3 has 13 amino acids. For the CDR3, the DNA is TGTGCCAGCAGCCCCGACGGGAGTAGGGAGCAGTACTTC. It encodes CASSPDGSREQYF.

The chain couples TRBV4-1 to TRBJ2-5, with D possibly TRBD2 on 6 matching bases. Trimming shortened V by 1 base and J by 7 bases, and 10 bases separated the two germline ends. Germline V lookup: CDR1 MGHRA, CDR2 YSYEKL. This CDR3 region has 13 residues. The DNA for the CDR3 is TGCGCCAGCAGCCAAGTACCCGGGGGGACCCAGTACTTC. Encoded protein: CASSQVPGGTQYF.

The chain employs TRBV4-1 and TRBJ2-5; tentatively, D is TRBD1 (6 bases). There are 14 residues in the CDR3. With 0 bases removed from V and 5 bases from J, the gap between germline ends came to 10 bases. Germline lookup yields CDR1 MGHRA and CDR2 YSYEKL. The CDR3 is CASSQDGGPETQYF. CDR3 in DNA: TGCGCCAGCAGCCAAGATGGGGGCCCGGAGACCCAGTACTTC.

The gene calls are TRBV18 and TRBJ1-2; TRBD1 might be the D (5 bases). From germline, CDR1 is KGHSH and CDR2 LQKENI. The V end lost 3 bases, the J end lost 6 bases, and 17 bases lay between the germline ends. This CDR3 is 15 amino acids long. The DNA for the CDR3 is TGTGCCAGCTCACCTCGGGGGGGGACCTCCGATGGCTACACCTTC. Its translation: CASSPRGGTSDGYTF.

The count of this clone is one. This may be a read error: a much more frequent sequence differs by one nucleotide. Other DNA sequences in the sample encode the same CDR3. The gene calls are TRBV30 and TRBJ1-3; possibly TRBD1 for D (6 bases). The CDR3 loop spans 14 amino acids. V was trimmed by 2 bases and J by 2 bases, leaving 10 bases between them. Germline V CDR1 and CDR2: GTSNPN, SVGIG (reference sequence). This CDR3 is CAWSPGQTGNTIYF. For the CDR3, the DNA is TGTGCCTGGAGTCCCGGACAGACTGGAAACACCATATATTTT.

The gene calls are TRBV2 and TRBJ1-1, with D perhaps matching TRBD1 (5 bases). V was cut by 7 bases and J by 4 bases, with 16 bases left in between. Germline lookup yields CDR1 SNHLY and CDR2 FYNNEI. The CDR3 length is 14 residues. The CDR3 DNA is TGTGCCAGCAAGGCTCAACAGGATGCCACTGAAGCTTTCTTT. Protein sequence: CASKAQQDATEAFF.

DNA of the CDR3: TGCGCCAGCAGCGGCGGGGAGGGGCTAGCCAAAAACATTCAGTACTTC. Residues: CASSGGEGLAKNIQYF. The rearrangement links TRBV5-1 to TRBJ2-4, with 7 bases aligning to TRBD2. The CDR3 extends over 16 amino acids. Germline-derived CDR1 and CDR2 are SGHRS and YFSETQ. V lost 4 bases to trimming and J lost 0 bases; unmatched junction nucleotides: 7.

Only a few counts were recorded for this clone. The V gene is TRBV5-1, the J gene TRBJ1-4; D is ambiguous. V lost 3 bases, J lost 5 bases, and 5 bases lay in between. The CDR3 spans 12 residues. Germline CDR1 reads SGHRS; CDR2 reads YFSETQ. The CDR3: CASSSGNEKLFF. DNA of the CDR3: TGCGCCAGCAGCTCGGGGAATGAAAAACTGTTTTTT.

The CDR3 coding sequence is TGTGCCAGCAGCTTGAACAAGCGCGAGACCCAGTACTTC. It translates to CASSLNKRETQYF. The chain links TRBV5-5 to TRBJ2-5; D uncertain. The germline V gene encodes CDR1 SGHKS and CDR2 YYEKEE (reference sequence). The CDR3 loop spans 13 amino acids. V dropped 1 base and J dropped 5 bases, with 9 bases sitting between them.

The genes are TRBV18 and TRBJ2-1; D is possibly TRBD1 (6 bases). The CDR3 is 17 amino acids. Trimming took off 3 bases at V and 7 bases at J, with 22 bases between the two ends. Germline lookup yields CDR1 KGHSH and CDR2 LQKENI. This chain's CDR3 is CASSPGWGRGERNEQFF. DNA for the CDR3: TGTGCCAGCTCACCGGGGTGGGGCAGGGGCGAGAGAAATGAGCAGTTCTTC.

The DNA for the CDR3 is TGTGCCAGCAGCCAAGGGGGCGCAACTAATGAAAAACTGTTTTTT. Translated: CASSQGGATNEKLFF. The chain joins TRBV3-1 (or the pseudogene TRBV3-2) to TRBJ1-4; the D gene is possibly TRBD1 (5 bases). V gave up 1 base and J gave up 0 bases, with 6 bases separating them. Germline V gene sequence: CDR1 LGHDT, CDR2 YNNKEL (reference sequence). The CDR3 loop spans 15 amino acids.